These 19 T cell receptor beta chains originate from one sample sequenced in a study of T-cell reconstitution after alpha-beta-depleted transplantation in children. Unique molecular identifiers were used to barcode this TCRbeta library. TCRdb itself ran the PCR reads through MiXCR, one entry per CDR3 protein. The table has almost 250,000 distinct CDR3 sequences, more than 20% seen once; the top ten hold roughly 2.6%. The sequencing here drew on PBMCs, taken before TCRalphabeta/CD19-depleted stem cell transplant. The receptors shown here come from a girl aged 2-9 years with Fanconi anemia, due to receive a stem cell transplant.

This clonotype came up a few times. The chain combines TRBV29-1 with TRBJ2-1; D may match TRBD1 or TRBD2 (6 bases each). The CDR3 runs 14 residues. Germline-derived CDR1 and CDR2 are SQVTM and ANQGSEA. V lost 5 bases and J lost 6, with 17 bases in between. CDR3 DNA: TGCAGCGTTTCCGAGGGGGGATGGTCCAATGAGCAGTTCTTC. Translated: CSVSEGGWSNEQFF.

This clonotype was picked up many times. This chain connects TRBV12-3 or TRBV12-4 to TRBJ2-1; 11 bases line up with TRBD2. There are 16 residues in the CDR3. V shed 6 bases, J shed 0 bases, and the junction held 4 bases outside the gene matches. The DNA of the CDR3 is TGTGCCAGCAGCAGACTAGCGGGGAGCTCCTACAATGAGCAGTTCTTC. Its protein is CASSRLAGSSYNEQFF.

The rearrangement links TRBV28 to TRBJ2-7; no clear D. CDR1 and CDR2 (germline): MDHEN, SYDVKM. Deletions cut 8 bases from V and 2 bases from J, with 22 bases between. This CDR3 has 16 amino acids. This CDR3 is CASGSWTESEAYEQYF. CDR3 nucleotides: TGTGCCAGCGGAAGCTGGACGGAGAGTGAGGCCTACGAGCAGTACTTC.

This sequence joins TRBV29-1 and TRBJ2-7; 7 bases match TRBD2. Germline V gene sequence: CDR1 SQVTM, CDR2 ANQGSEA. Germline trimming cut 6 bases from V and 0 bases from J; bases unmatched to any gene: 8. CDR3 length: 14 amino acids. CDR3 residues: CSVNSGLHSYEQYF. The CDR3 coding sequence is TGCAGCGTAAATAGCGGGCTACACTCCTACGAGCAGTACTTC.

This clonotype came up a few times. The chain carries TRBV9 and TRBJ2-7; tentative D call: TRBD2 (5 bases). The CDR3 is 14 residues long. The V end lost 5 bases, the J end lost 4 bases, and 16 bases lay between the germline ends. Germline loops: CDR1 SGDLS, CDR2 YYNGEE. The CDR3 region is CASSPYPGLYEQYF. For the CDR3, the DNA is TGTGCCAGCAGTCCTTATCCGGGGTTGTACGAGCAGTACTTC. The whole variable domain, filled in from reference TRBV9 and TRBJ2-7, reads DSGVTQTPKHLITATGQRVTLRCSPRSGDLSVYWYQQSLDQGLQFLIQYYNGEERAKGNILERFSAQQFPDLHSELNLSSLELGDSALYFCASSPYPGLYEQYFGPGTRLTVT.

This clonotype has a count of ten or more. V usage is TRBV7-2 and J usage is TRBJ2-3; 12 nucleotides line up with TRBD1. The germline CDR1 and CDR2 sequences are SGHTA and FQGNSA. This CDR3 is 16 amino acids long. Trimming cost V 5 bases and J 1 base; bases outside gene matches: 4. The DNA for the CDR3 is TGTGCCAGCAGCCCCTGGGACAGGGGGCGCACAGATACGCAGTATTTT. The encoded protein is CASSPWDRGRTDTQYF.

There are a few counts of this clonotype. The chain is built from TRBV10-3 and TRBJ2-3, with D tentatively TRBD2 (5 bases). CDR1 ENHRY and CDR2 SYGVKD come from the germline V gene. V lost 3 bases, J lost 0 bases, and 13 bases lay in between. This CDR3 has 16 amino acids. CDR3 nucleotide sequence: TGTGCCATCAGTGAAATGGGAGAGGGTAGCACAGATACGCAGTATTTT. It codes for CAISEMGEGSTDTQYF.

This sequence joins TRBV6-1 and TRBJ2-3; no definite D call. Germline CDR1 and CDR2: MNHNS and SASEGT. The V end was cut by 2 bases, the J end by 4 bases, with 4 bases between. The CDR3 consists of 12 residues. CDR3 DNA sequence: TGTGCCAGCAGTGAACGGTCAGATACGCAGTATTTT. Residues: CASSERSDTQYF.

CDR3 in amino acids: CASSPTQGTWTGELFF. In DNA form, the CDR3 reads TGTGCCAGCAGCCCCACCCAGGGGACTTGGACCGGGGAGCTGTTTTTT. This chain links TRBV9 with TRBJ2-2; either TRBD1 or TRBD2 may fit D (6 bases each). Germline V gene lookup returns CDR1 SGDLS and CDR2 YYNGEE. There are 16 residues in the CDR3. Trimming took off 4 bases at V and 5 bases at J, with 18 bases between the two ends.

The sample holds many counts of this clonotype. The rearrangement joins TRBV29-1 to TRBJ2-1; TRBD2 matches 10 bases. Germline-derived CDR1 and CDR2 are SQVTM and ANQGSEA. The J segment lost 0 bases and the V segment lost 4 bases, leaving 3 bases of the junction unmatched. The CDR3 spans 15 residues. CDR3 in amino acids: CSVAERGGSYNEQFF. The CDR3 DNA reads as TGCAGCGTTGCGGAGCGGGGGGGCTCCTACAATGAGCAGTTCTTC.

V and J are TRBV29-1 and TRBJ2-1, with 8 bases that match TRBD2. This CDR3 region has 19 residues. Germline V lookup: CDR1 SQVTM, CDR2 ANQGSEA. After removal of 3 bases from V and 0 bases from J, the junction contained 16 bases not matched to a gene. CDR3 loop: CSVESFAGGTKSSYNEQFF. For the CDR3, the DNA is TGCAGCGTTGAGTCTTTCGCGGGAGGAACCAAAAGCTCCTACAATGAGCAGTTCTTC.

This clonotype occurred many times. This chain links TRBV7-7 with TRBJ2-1, with 10 bases aligning to TRBD1. V dropped 5 bases and J dropped 8; count of bases not matched to a gene: 6. CDR1 and CDR2 (germline): SSHAT, FNYEAQ (reference sequence). The CDR3 is 14 residues long. The CDR3 protein is CASSLWDRGDEQFF. DNA for the CDR3: TGTGCCAGCAGCCTGTGGGACAGGGGCGATGAGCAGTTCTTC.

The V call is TRBV29-1, the J call TRBJ1-2; TRBD1 is a possible D gene (6 bases). Germline V CDR1 and CDR2: SQVTM, ANQGSEA. The CDR3 extends over 11 amino acids. CDR3 sequence: CISTGIYGYTF. The CDR3 DNA sequence: TGCATCTCCACAGGGATATATGGCTACACCTTC.

This chain links TRBV6-5 with TRBJ2-3; TRBD2 matches at 7 bases. The ends lost 6 bases at V and 6 bases at J; junction bases unmatched: 3. Germline lookup yields CDR1 MNHEY and CDR2 SVGAGI. The CDR3 loop spans 12 amino acids. The CDR3: CASRAGSDTQYF. For the CDR3, the DNA is TGTGCCAGCAGAGCGGGGTCGGATACGCAGTATTTT.

The chain joins TRBV21-1 to TRBJ2-3; the D call of TRBD2 is as the table states it, not checked on the DNA. TRBV21-1 is a known pseudogene. The CDR3 spans 19 residues. The CDR3 coding sequence is TGTGCCAGCAGCAAAGTGGGAACCGGACAGTCCAGGGCGACAGATACGCAGTATTTT. Its protein product is CASSKVGTGQSRATDTQYF.

The table lists this clonotype with many counts. This rearrangement joins TRBV12-3 or TRBV12-4 to TRBJ2-3; D is unresolved. Trimming cost V 6 bases and J 6 bases, with 7 bases left between them. The length of the CDR3 is 11 residues. CDR3 in DNA: TGTGCCAGCAGGGAGTGGGATACGCAGTATTTT. Translating it yields CASREWDTQYF.

In its sample, this clonotype was seen a few times. The chain combines TRBV20-1 with TRBJ2-7; TRBD2 is a possible D gene (5 bases). Germline CDR1 is DFQATT and CDR2 is SNEGSKA (reference sequence). Trimming left V 0 bases short and J 3 bases short, with 9 bases between. The CDR3 runs to 13 residues. CDR3 bases: TGCAGTGCTAGAGATGGAGGAAACTACGAGCAGTACTTC. Its translation: CSARDGGNYEQYF.

The chain combines TRBV2 with TRBJ2-7; 9 nucleotides match TRBD1. Germline trimming cut 6 bases from V and 3 bases from J; bases unmatched to any gene: 9. The CDR3 sequence is 15 residues long. CDR1 and CDR2 from the germline V gene are SNHLY and FYNNEI. The CDR3 region is CASSWGQGNLYEQYF. The CDR3 region has the DNA TGTGCCAGCAGCTGGGGACAGGGAAACCTCTACGAGCAGTACTTC.

This clonotype showed up just a few times. The chain links TRBV6-5 to TRBJ2-3; perhaps TRBD2 as D (5 bases). Germline V gene sequence: CDR1 MNHEY, CDR2 SVGAGI. V was trimmed by 0 bases and J by 2 bases, leaving 9 bases between them. The CDR3 is 15 residues long. CDR3 nucleotides: TGTGCCAGCAGTTACTCGACTACGTACACAGATACGCAGTATTTT. Its translation is CASSYSTTYTDTQYF.